This T cell receptor beta chain was documented in a study of cytomegalovirus exposure and HLA in healthy donors (dated by TCRdb to the late 2010s). Describing the broader study: According to an earlier analysis of 587 of the donors, about 180 million T cells yielded 95 million to 140 million unique TCR beta sequences and 276 Gb of sequence data. The study aimed to test whether signatures of past pathogen exposure could be identified by cataloging public T cell receptors. In an earlier analysis of more than 550 of the donors, high-throughput TCR beta sequencing was used to judge whether each TCR beta V gene segment behaved as functional or pseudogenic. Roughly 300 gigabases of sequencing data and roughly 90 million unique TCR sequences were included in an early release covering several hundred HLA-typed donors. Every repertoire in the discovery cohort had been generated on one and the same sequencing platform. Rather than using new phenotypic data, the later analysis identified candidate immune exposures from TCR beta sequences and from how often those sequences occurred across donors. Of the 300 to 400 genotyped donors, 81% fell in the genetic ancestry cluster associated with self-reported Caucasian donors. The study profiled the T cell repertoires of about 720 subjects by immunosequencing and related them to cytomegalovirus serostatus. To predict cytomegalovirus infection status, the study combined high-throughput TCR immunosequencing, statistical association of individual TCRs with disease status, and machine learning. On average, roughly 250,000 unique TCR beta nucleotide sequences were sequenced per donor among 398 genotyped donors of the cohort, with 15% to 20% of those sequences being non-productive. In a later analysis, previously published TCR beta repertoires from 666 donors were re-analyzed and high-resolution HLA genotyping was added so that TCR occurrence patterns could be studied. About 5 DR-DQ haplotypes were handled as single units for association and clustering, since linkage in the cohort was strong. Donor age, sex, ethnicity and CMV serostatus were compiled alongside the repertoire data. Besides the first cohort of around 700 subjects, a separate validation cohort made up of over 100 different subjects was used. Both class I and class II loci were covered by HLA typing, at four-digit resolution. Genome-wide SNP genotypes for about three fifths of the roughly 670 donors were used in a later genetic analysis, which treated that subset as a discovery cohort. Typing coverage varied by locus: 629-630 donors for A, B, C, DRB1 and DQB1; 522 for DQA1; 606 for DPA1; around 490 for DPB1.

Details on this clone: Its specific antigen is unknown. Base qualities are not at hand, and no much larger clone is one base apart.

Overall study results and their limits: About 17 rarely observed V segments, including chromosome 9 orphons, were excluded from the earlier analysis of some 590 of the donors because counts were too low. Specific HLA alleles were associated with over 15,000 TCR beta sequences at a false discovery rate of 0.05 in a later analysis. Strong co-occurrence of HLA alleles, especially DR and DQ, made assigning TCR associations to individual alleles difficult. Compared with the approximately 700-donor mean, donors in an Asian-associated ancestry cluster had fewer N-insertions in productive TCRs, according to a later genetic analysis. According to a later analysis, most CMV-associated TCR beta chains appeared to be HLA-restricted, and the HLA associations seemed to be driven largely by CMV exposure. The classifier was reported to diagnose cytomegalovirus status with high specificity and sensitivity in both the original cohort and the validation cohort. Because HLA typing was unavailable for some donors at each locus, only the typed subset was used in association tests. The study gave a list of some 150 TCR beta chains associated with cytomegalovirus. In a later analysis, TCR association rates were found to vary across HLA loci, with the most associated TCRs seen for DRB1 alleles and the fewest for HLA-C alleles. A further reported finding was that TCR beta sequences accurately predicted the HLA-A and HLA-B alleles for most subjects in the first cohort. Most TCR sequences were seen in very few donors, while some public TCRs were found in many individuals. In a later analysis, several top co-occurrence clusters were reported to appear linked to parvovirus B19, influenza, CMV and Epstein-Barr virus. Sequencing depth was assumed to be roughly uniform across donors in the presence/absence analyses, though that assumption may not hold. The 87-base-pair reads could not distinguish some IMGT-functional V segments, including TRBV6-2 and TRBV6-3, so those segments were excluded. The only immune exposure information available for the cohort was CMV serostatus. In an earlier analysis of around 500 of the donors, most TCR beta V segments appeared in productive rearrangements about 90% or about 30% of the time, broadly matching IMGT annotations. In vitro tests confirmed that a few of the cytomegalovirus-associated TCR beta chains recognize cytomegalovirus antigens. A cluster of highly shared sequence variants was judged likely to be a technical artifact of the sequencing pipeline. Correlated functional status among segregating V segments might be attributable to linkage disequilibrium, but an unknown experimental factor could not be ruled out. V-gene and J-gene trimming of TCR beta chains was associated with a missense DCLRE1C variant in a later genetic analysis, and the association was replicated in an independent cohort. According to the authors, the approach could potentially be generalized to other disease states and immunological phenotypes. In a later analysis, HLA-associated TCR beta chains were found to be more clonally expanded and to have lower generation probabilities than equally common non-associated chains. The cohort was sequenced for TCR beta chains only, and without alpha or paired-chain data the features that could be detected were limited.

From a lookup of the germline V gene, CDR1 and CDR2 are SGDLS and YYNGEE. The CDR3 measures 15 amino acids from cysteine to phenylalanine. The DNA shown is the 45-base CDR3, in frame from base 1. After removal of 3 bases from V and 2 bases from J, the junction retains 2 bases not matched to a gene. The cohort comprised 550 to 700 healthy bone marrow donors. At the time of sampling, every cohort member was nominally healthy, though immune exposures that went unrecorded were likely present. The donor was CMV seropositive and belonged to the group of 250 to 300 seropositive cohort members. A peripheral blood sample was provided by each donor, and peripheral blood mononuclear cells were used for TCR beta sequencing. Genomic DNA was extracted from the blood cell samples with the Qiagen DNeasy Blood Extraction Kit. The library was made by the immunoSEQ multiplex PCR assay. The multiplex PCR relied on a mix of 60 forward primers for TCR Vbeta segments and 13 reverse primers for TCR Jbeta segments. The CDR3 region of rearranged TCR beta genes was amplified from genomic DNA with a multiplex PCR assay. The Illumina HiSeq System was used to sequence the amplified TCR beta libraries as 87-base-pair reads. In the source study's methods: Across the 500 to 750 repertoires, a later analysis counted some 81 million unique TCR beta chains, approximately 10 million of which were shared by at least two donors. A nearest-neighbor algorithm error-corrected the raw reads and collapsed the reads into unique sequences, merging closely related sequences to remove PCR and sequencing errors. CDR3 sequences were aligned to IMGT reference sequences to assign V, D and J gene segments. For a sequence to be retained, a match of at least six nucleotides was required to both a V gene segment and a J gene segment. A rearrangement counted as productive if the CDR3 had no stop codons and remained in frame with V and J, and every other rearrangement counted as non-productive. CDR3 was defined by IMGT convention, running from the second conserved V-encoded cysteine to the conserved J-encoded phenylalanine. The earlier analysis of 550 to 650 of the donors excluded any sequence lacking an unambiguous match to a single V gene segment. An earlier analysis of 587 of the donors called V segments functional above 56.7% productive rearrangements and segregating when the between-donor standard deviation exceeded 5%. To diagnose cytomegalovirus status from the catalog of TCR beta chain sequences, a statistical classification framework was built. In a later analysis, TCR nucleotide sequences were compared against IMGT/GENE-DB human TR gene sequences so that V and J genes could be assigned. In a later analysis, CDR3 sequences and most-parsimonious VDJ recombination scenarios were assigned using the TCRdist pipeline. In a later analysis, each TCR beta chain was defined by its CDR3 amino acid sequence together with its V-gene family, and reads lacking a unique V-gene family were excluded. As a way to deal with suspected cross-contamination and a sequencing artifact, a later analysis dropped hundreds of nucleotide sequences that were highly shared and had low generation probability. For each public chain, a later analysis derived a clonal expansion index from normalized ranks of inferred template counts within each repertoire. Generation probabilities in a later analysis came from a VDJ recombination model fitted to out-of-frame rearrangements, and those results were checked against IGoR. In a later analysis, hypergeometric tests were used to score TCR-TCR, TCR-HLA and TCR-CMV co-occurrence, with a repertoire-size bias correction applied to TCR pairs. In a later analysis, false discovery rates were estimated by permuting HLA or CMV assignments 20 times. A later analysis grouped co-occurring TCRs with DBSCAN, adding TCRdist sequence similarity when clustering within HLA-allele-positive subsets. For co-occurrence clustering, repertoires with fewer than 30,000 or more than 120,000 public chains were excluded, along with roughly 5 repertoires with anomalous nucleotide sharing. TCRdb stores this immuneACCESS table with in-frame sequences only. Part of the clones is absent; in the studies checked, under half of the shortfall reflects unresolved V genes, and no reason is known for the rest. V, J and clone size were drawn from that table, and D and trimming were deduced from the DNA. A total of approximately 120,000 clones appear in this sample, roughly 70% of them only once. The ten most abundant clones make up 3% to 5% of the sample.

The sequence derives from a man aged 35-49 years in good health and CMV-seropositive. Input material: PBMCs. Recombination joined TRBV9 with TRBJ2-1; 10 central nucleotides agree with TRBD1. The CDR3 corresponds to CASSGGQGPYNEQFF. The DNA sequence is given as TGTGCCAGCAGCGGGGGACAGGGGCCCTACAATGAGCAGTTCTTC. The full variable domain, completed from the reference TRBV9 and TRBJ2-1 proteins outside the CDR3, reads DSGVTQTPKHLITATGQRVTLRCSPRSGDLSVYWYQQSLDQGLQFLIQYYNGEERAKGNILERFSAQQFPDLHSELNLSSLELGDSALYFCASSGGQGPYNEQFFGPGTRLTVL.